The present entry profiles one TCR beta chain with its context. The CDR3 loop spans 14 amino acids. From germline, CDR1 is MRHNA and CDR2 SNTAGT. With 3 bases clipped from V and 5 bases from J, the junction kept 5 bases outside the gene matches. In the study's own analysis: Amplification of reference gene primers was used by the study to estimate nucleated cell counts. Data came from immunoSEQ multiplex PCR; TCRdb stores just in-frame clones and leaves some out. V and J calls and clone size follow that table, whereas D and trimming were derived from the DNA. The sample holds around 220,000 clones; over 75% are singletons and the top ten take 4% to 5.5%. The data stem from a study of blood T cell repertoires in COVID-19. Whole-study context: Researchers got acute and convalescent COVID-19 samples from the United States, Italy and Spain. T cells, B-cell-depleted T cells, or PBMCs provided the cDNA or gDNA that served as material.

This TCR came from a human donor in a cohort sampled during active COVID-19. The sequenced sample was peripheral blood. The gene calls are TRBV6-4 and TRBJ1-2; 8 nucleotides match TRBD1. The CDR3 bases are TGTGCCAGCAGTGAAAGGGGACAGGCTTATGGCTACACCTTC. Protein sequence: CASSERGQAYGYTF.